A single sample gave rise to the 10 T cell receptor beta chains below, sequenced in a study of blood T cell repertoires in COVID-19. The table came from immunoSEQ multiplex PCR; TCRdb's copy has only in-frame clones and leaves some out. The sample lists about 320,000 clones; around 84% were seen once. Source material: PBMCs or T cells enriched from blood (not recorded which). These receptors were taken from a woman in her twenties or thirties who had been exposed to COVID-19.

The genes are TRBV12-3 or TRBV12-4 and TRBJ1-1, with a tentative D call TRBD1 (5 bases). V was pared by 5 bases and J by 1 base, with 8 bases between. The CDR3 has 13 residues. The CDR3 sequence: CASSTDRNTEAFF. The CDR3 DNA is TGTGCCAGCAGTACCGACAGGAACACTGAAGCTTTCTTT.

The V gene is TRBV6-8, the J gene TRBJ2-5, with 7 bases that match TRBD1. This CDR3 is built from 14 residues. J lost 1 base, V lost 8 bases, and 7 bases had no gene match. Per the germline V gene, CDR1 is MNHGY and CDR2 is SAAAGT. CDR3 bases: TGTGCCAGCCAGAGGGGGCCTATCCAAGAGACCCAGTACTTC. Translating gives CASQRGPIQETQYF.

The CDR3, as DNA: TGTGCCAGCAGCACGAGGAGCAATCAGCCCCAGCATTTT. Protein product: CASSTRSNQPQHF. The chain recombines TRBV3-1 (or the pseudogene TRBV3-2) with TRBJ1-5; D uncertain. CDR3 length equals 13 residues. V gave up 5 bases and J gave up 1 base, with 6 bases separating them. CDR1 is LGHDT and CDR2 is YNNKEL in the germline V gene (reference sequence).

This rearrangement joins TRBV21-1 to TRBJ2-7; whether TRBD2, the table's D call, matches the DNA was not checked. TRBV21-1 is termed a pseudogene. The CDR3 covers 18 residues. The CDR3 region is CASTVPGLAGGETYEQYF. The CDR3 DNA follows: TGTGCCAGCACCGTTCCGGGACTAGCGGGAGGAGAAACCTACGAGCAGTACTTC.

V is TRBV5-1 and J is TRBJ2-2, with 9 bases lining up with TRBD1. Germline V gene sequence: CDR1 SGHRS, CDR2 YFSETQ. Germline trimming cut 4 bases from V and 7 bases from J; bases unmatched to any gene: 11. The CDR3 is 16 residues long. The CDR3 sequence is CASSPRRQGEVGELFF. The CDR3 DNA follows: TGCGCCAGCAGCCCCCGCAGACAGGGGGAGGTCGGGGAGCTGTTTTTT.

The chain joins TRBV30 to TRBJ2-1; 8 nucleotides match TRBD2. V shed 8 bases, J shed 9 bases, and the junction held 3 bases outside the gene matches. The CDR3 is 10 residues long. Germline-derived CDR1 and CDR2 are GTSNPN and SVGIG (reference sequence). For the CDR3, the DNA is TGTGCCAGTAGCGGGGCTGAGCAGTTCTTC. It encodes CASSGAEQFF.

V usage is TRBV12-3 or TRBV12-4 and J usage is TRBJ2-1; 8 bases line up with TRBD2. Trimming removed 6 bases from V and 4 bases from J; junction bases left unmatched: 2. There are 13 residues in the CDR3. Here the CDR3 reads CASRLAAYNEQFF. In DNA, the CDR3 is TGTGCCAGCAGACTAGCGGCGTACAATGAGCAGTTCTTC.

The chain recombines TRBV7-9 with TRBJ2-4; 12 nucleotides align to TRBD2. Germline lookup yields CDR1 SEHNR and CDR2 FQNEAQ (reference sequence). With 4 bases clipped from V and 6 bases from J, the junction kept 16 bases outside the gene matches. This CDR3 is 19 amino acids long. CDR3 sequence: CASSSEPGLAGGITNIQYF. The CDR3 DNA reads TGTGCCAGCAGCTCGGAACCCGGGCTAGCGGGGGGGATCACAAACATTCAGTACTTC.

This chain connects TRBV12-3 or TRBV12-4 to TRBJ2-7; D is unclear. V shed 3 bases and J shed 3 bases, with 9 bases lying between them. CDR3 length: 13 residues. The CDR3 spells CASSFSLDYEQYF. The CDR3 nucleotides are TGTGCCAGCAGTTTTTCTCTAGACTACGAGCAGTACTTC.

The chain links TRBV10-3 to TRBJ1-3, with a weak D call TRBD1 (6 bases). The ends were cut back, 7 bases at V and 1 base at J, with 14 bases in the middle. Germline V gives CDR1 ENHRY, CDR2 SYGVKD. The CDR3 sequence is 15 residues long. CDR3 nucleotides: TGTGCCATCAACGACTCCAGGGGATCTGGAAACACCATATATTTT. Encoded protein: CAINDSRGSGNTIYF.